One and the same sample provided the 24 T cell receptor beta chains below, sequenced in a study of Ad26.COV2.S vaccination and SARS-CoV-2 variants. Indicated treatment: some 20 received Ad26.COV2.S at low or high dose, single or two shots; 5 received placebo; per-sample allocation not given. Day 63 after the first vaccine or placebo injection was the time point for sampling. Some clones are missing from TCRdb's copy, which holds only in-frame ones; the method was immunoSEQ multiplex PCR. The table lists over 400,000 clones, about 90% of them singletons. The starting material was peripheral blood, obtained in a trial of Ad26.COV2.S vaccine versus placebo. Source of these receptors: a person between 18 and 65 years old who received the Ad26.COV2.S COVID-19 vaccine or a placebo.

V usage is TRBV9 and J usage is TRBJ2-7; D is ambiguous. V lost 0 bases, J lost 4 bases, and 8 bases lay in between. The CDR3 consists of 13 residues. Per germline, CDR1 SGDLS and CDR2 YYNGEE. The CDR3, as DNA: TGTGCCAGCAGCGTAGGTCACAGTTACGAGCAGTACTTC. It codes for CASSVGHSYEQYF.

The CDR3 protein is CASSPMTSGAYNEQFF. As DNA, the CDR3 is TGTGCCAGCAGCCCGATGACTAGCGGGGCCTACAATGAGCAGTTCTTC. The chain is built from TRBV7-9 and TRBJ2-1; TRBD2 matches 11 bases. This CDR3 region has 16 residues. Losses at the gene ends were 5 bases for V and 2 bases for J; bases not matched to a gene: 5. CDR1 is SEHNR, CDR2 FQNEAQ, per germline (reference sequence). Variable domain in full (rest from reference TRBV7-9 and TRBJ2-1): DTGVSQNPRHKITKRGQNVTFRCDPISEHNRLYWYRQTLGQGPEFLTYFQNEAQLEKSRLLSDRFSAERPKGSFSTLEIQRTEQGDSAMYLCASSPMTSGAYNEQFFGPGTRLTVL.

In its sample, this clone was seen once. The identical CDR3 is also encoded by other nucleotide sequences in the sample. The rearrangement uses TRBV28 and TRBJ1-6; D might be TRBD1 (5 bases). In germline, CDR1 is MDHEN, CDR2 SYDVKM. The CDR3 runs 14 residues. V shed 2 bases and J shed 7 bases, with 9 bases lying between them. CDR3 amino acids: CASSLNRSNSPLHF. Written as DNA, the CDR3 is TGTGCCAGCAGTTTAAACAGGTCCAATTCACCCCTCCACTTT. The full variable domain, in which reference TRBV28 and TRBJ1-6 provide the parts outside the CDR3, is DVKVTQSSRYLVKRTGEKVFLECVQDMDHENMFWYRQDPGLGLRLIYFSYDVKMKEKGDIPEGYSVSREKKERFSLILESASTNQTSMYLCASSLNRSNSPLHFGNGTRLTVT.

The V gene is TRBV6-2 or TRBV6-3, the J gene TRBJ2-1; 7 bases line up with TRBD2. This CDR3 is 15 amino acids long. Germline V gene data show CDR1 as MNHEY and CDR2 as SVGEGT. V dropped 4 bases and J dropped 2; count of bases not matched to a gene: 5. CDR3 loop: CASSSGRGTYNEQFF. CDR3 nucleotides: TGTGCCAGCAGTTCCGGGCGGGGGACCTACAATGAGCAGTTCTTC.

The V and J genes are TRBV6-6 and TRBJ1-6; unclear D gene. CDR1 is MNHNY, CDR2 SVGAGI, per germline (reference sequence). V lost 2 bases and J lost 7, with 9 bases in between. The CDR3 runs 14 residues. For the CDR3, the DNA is TGTGCCAGCAGTTACGGGCCGGCCAATTCACCCCTCCACTTT. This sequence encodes CASSYGPANSPLHF.

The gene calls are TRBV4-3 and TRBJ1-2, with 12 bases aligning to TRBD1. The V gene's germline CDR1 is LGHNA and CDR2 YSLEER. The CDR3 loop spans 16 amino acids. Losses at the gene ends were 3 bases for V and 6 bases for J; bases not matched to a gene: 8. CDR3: CASSQGDRGRWNGYTF. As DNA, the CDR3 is TGCGCCAGCAGCCAGGGGGACAGGGGGCGATGGAATGGCTACACCTTC.

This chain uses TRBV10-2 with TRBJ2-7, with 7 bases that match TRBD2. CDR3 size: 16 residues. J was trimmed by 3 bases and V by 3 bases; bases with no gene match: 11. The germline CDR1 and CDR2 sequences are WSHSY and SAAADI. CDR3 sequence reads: CASSERGLVGGYEQYF. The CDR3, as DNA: TGCGCCAGCAGTGAAAGAGGACTAGTCGGTGGCTACGAGCAGTACTTC.

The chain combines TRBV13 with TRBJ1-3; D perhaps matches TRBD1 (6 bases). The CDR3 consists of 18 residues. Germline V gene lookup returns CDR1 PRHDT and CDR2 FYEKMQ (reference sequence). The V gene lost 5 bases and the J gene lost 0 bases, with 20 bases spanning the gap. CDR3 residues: CASSLEAEGGLSGNTIYF. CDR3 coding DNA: TGTGCCAGCAGCCTAGAAGCCGAGGGGGGCCTCTCTGGAAACACCATATATTTT.

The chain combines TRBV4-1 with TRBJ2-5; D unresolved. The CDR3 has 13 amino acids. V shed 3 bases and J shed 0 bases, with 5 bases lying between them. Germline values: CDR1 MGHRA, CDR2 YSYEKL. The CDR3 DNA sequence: TGCGCCAGCAGCCAGGCAAACCAAGAGACCCAGTACTTC. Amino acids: CASSQANQETQYF.

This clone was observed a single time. Here the CDR3 DNA reads TGTGCCTGGAGCACTCTGGCGAGCAATCAGCCCCAGCATTTT. Translated: CAWSTLASNQPQHF. The chain links TRBV30 to TRBJ1-5; D uncertain. There are 14 residues in the CDR3. CDR1 and CDR2 from the germline V gene are GTSNPN and SVGIG (reference sequence). Deletions cut 3 bases from V and 1 base from J, with 10 bases between.

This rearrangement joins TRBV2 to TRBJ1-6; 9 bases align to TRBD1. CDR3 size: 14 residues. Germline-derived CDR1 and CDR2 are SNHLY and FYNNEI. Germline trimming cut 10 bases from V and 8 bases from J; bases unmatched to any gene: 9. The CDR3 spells CATTLGQGYSPLHF. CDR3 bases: TGTGCCACCACCCTCGGACAGGGGTATTCACCCCTCCACTTT. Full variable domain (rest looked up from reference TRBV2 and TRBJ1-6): EPEVTQTPSHQVTQMGQEVILRCVPISNHLYFYWYRQILGQKVEFLVSFYNNEISEKSEIFDDQFSVERPDGSNFTLKIRSTKLEDSAMYFCATTLGQGYSPLHFGNGTRLTVT.

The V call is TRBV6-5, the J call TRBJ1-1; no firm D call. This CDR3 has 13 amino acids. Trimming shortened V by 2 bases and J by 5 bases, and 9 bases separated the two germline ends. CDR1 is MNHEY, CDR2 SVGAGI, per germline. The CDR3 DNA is TGTGCCAGCAGTTACACGGATGGGACTGAAGCTTTCTTT. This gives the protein CASSYTDGTEAFF.

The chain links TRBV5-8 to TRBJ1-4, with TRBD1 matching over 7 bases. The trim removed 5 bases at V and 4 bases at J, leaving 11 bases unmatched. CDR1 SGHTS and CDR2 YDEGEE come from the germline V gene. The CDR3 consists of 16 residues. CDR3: CASSGGHGTVNEKLFF. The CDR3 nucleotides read TGTGCCAGCAGTGGAGGGCACGGGACAGTTAATGAAAAACTGTTTTTT. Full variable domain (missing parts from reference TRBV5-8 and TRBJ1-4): EAGVTQSPTHLIKTRGQQATLRCSPISGHTSVYWYQQALGLGLQFLLWYDEGEERNRGNFPPRFSGRQFPNYSSELNVNALELEDSALYLCASSGGHGTVNEKLFFGSGTQLSVL.

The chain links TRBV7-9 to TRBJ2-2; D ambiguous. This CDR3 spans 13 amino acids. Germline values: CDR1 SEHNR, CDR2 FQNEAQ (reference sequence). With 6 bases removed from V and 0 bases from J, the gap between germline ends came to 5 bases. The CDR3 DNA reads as TGTGCCAGCAGGGCCTCGAACACCGGGGAGCTGTTTTTT. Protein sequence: CASRASNTGELFF.

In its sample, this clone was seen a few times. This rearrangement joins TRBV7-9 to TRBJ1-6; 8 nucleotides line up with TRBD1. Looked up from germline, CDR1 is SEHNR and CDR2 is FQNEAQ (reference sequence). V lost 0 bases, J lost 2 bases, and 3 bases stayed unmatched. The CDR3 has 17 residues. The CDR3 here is CASSLAAGGPYNSPLHF. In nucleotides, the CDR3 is TGTGCCAGCAGCTTAGCAGCAGGGGGCCCCTATAATTCACCCCTCCACTTT.

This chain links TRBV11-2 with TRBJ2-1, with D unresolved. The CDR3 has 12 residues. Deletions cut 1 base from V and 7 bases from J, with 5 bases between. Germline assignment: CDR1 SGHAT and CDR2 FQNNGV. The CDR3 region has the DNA TGTGCCAGCAGCTTAGGGAAGAATGAGCAGTTCTTC. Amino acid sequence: CASSLGKNEQFF.

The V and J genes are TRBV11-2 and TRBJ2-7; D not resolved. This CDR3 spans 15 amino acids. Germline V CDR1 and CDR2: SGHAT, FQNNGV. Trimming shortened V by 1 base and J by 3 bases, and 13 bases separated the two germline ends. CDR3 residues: CASSLAKGPFYEQYF. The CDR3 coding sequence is TGTGCCAGCAGCTTAGCCAAGGGCCCCTTCTACGAGCAGTACTTC. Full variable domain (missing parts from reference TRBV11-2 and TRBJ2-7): EAGVAQSPRYKIIEKRQSVAFWCNPISGHATLYWYQQILGQGPKLLIQFQNNGVVDDSQLPKDRFSAERLKGVDSTLKIQPAKLEDSAVYLCASSLAKGPFYEQYFGPGTRLTVT.

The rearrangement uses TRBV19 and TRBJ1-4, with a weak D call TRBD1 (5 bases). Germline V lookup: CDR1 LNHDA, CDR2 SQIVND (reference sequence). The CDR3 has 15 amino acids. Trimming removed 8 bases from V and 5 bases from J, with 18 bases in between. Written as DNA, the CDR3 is TGTGCCAGTGCCCCCTGGGGGGGGGAAAATGAAAAACTGTTTTTT. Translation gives CASAPWGGENEKLFF.

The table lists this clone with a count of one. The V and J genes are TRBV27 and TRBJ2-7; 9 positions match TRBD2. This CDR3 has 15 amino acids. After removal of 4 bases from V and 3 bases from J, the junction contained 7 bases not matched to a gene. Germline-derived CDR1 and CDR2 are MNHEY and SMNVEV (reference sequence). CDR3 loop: CASSSLAGLNYEQYF. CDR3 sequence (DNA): TGTGCCAGCAGTTCACTAGCGGGCCTAAACTACGAGCAGTACTTC.

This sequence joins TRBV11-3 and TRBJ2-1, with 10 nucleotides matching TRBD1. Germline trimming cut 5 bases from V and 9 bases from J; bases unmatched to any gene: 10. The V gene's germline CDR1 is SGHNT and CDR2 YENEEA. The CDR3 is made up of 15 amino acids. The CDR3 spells CASSGTGQGLGEQFF. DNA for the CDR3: TGTGCCAGCAGCGGGACGGGACAGGGGTTGGGTGAGCAGTTCTTC.

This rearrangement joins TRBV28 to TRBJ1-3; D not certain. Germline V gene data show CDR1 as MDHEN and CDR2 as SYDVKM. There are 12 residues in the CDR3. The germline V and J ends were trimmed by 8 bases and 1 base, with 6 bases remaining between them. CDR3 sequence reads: CASGGSGNTIYF. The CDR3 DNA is TGTGCCAGCGGAGGGTCTGGAAACACCATATATTTT.

In DNA, the CDR3 is TGTGCCACCAGTGATTTGCACCCGGACCGGTTTCCCTATGGCTACACCTTC. Translated, it gives CATSDLHPDRFPYGYTF. This chain joins TRBV24-1 and TRBJ1-2; D is unclear. V lost 0 bases to trimming and J lost 4 bases, with 17 bases between them. Per the germline V gene, CDR1 is KGHDR and CDR2 is SFDVKD. This CDR3 has 17 amino acids.

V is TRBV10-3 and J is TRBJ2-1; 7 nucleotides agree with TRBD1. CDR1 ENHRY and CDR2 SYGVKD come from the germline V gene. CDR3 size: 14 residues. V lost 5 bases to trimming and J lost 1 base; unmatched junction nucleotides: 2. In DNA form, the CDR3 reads TGTGCCATCAGTCGGGACAGTTCCTACAATGAGCAGTTCTTC. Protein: CAISRDSSYNEQFF.

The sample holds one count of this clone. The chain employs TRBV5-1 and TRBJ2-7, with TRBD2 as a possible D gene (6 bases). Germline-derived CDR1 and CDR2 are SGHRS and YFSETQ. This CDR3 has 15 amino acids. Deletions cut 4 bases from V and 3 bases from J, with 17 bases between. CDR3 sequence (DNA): TGCGCCAGCAGCCTAGGAGGGTGGCAGCACTACGAGCAGTACTTC. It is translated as CASSLGGWQHYEQYF.